Given below is one T cell receptor (beta chain) in context. These data are taken from a study of blood T cell repertoires in COVID-19. Overall study: COVID-19 samples, acute and convalescent, were from the United States, Italy and Spain.

In the original analysis: Amplification with reference gene primers provided the estimates of nucleated cell counts. Profiling relied on immunoSEQ multiplex PCR, and the TCRdb table lists in-frame clones only, not all of them. That table is the source of V, J and clone size, and D and trimming were worked out from the DNA. The data hold about 32,000 clones, with about 86% observed a single time. This clonotype was obtained from an elderly woman with active or convalescent COVID-19. The sample comprised peripheral blood.

For the CDR3, the DNA is TGTGCCAGCAGCTATACGTGGGAGTACGAGCAGTACTTC. Protein sequence: CASSYTWEYEQYF. The chain uses TRBV6-5 and TRBJ2-7; TRBD2 is a possible D gene (5 bases). The length of the CDR3 is 13 residues. V was cut by 6 bases and J by 4 bases, with 13 bases left in between. Germline-derived CDR1 and CDR2 are MNHEY and SVGAGI.